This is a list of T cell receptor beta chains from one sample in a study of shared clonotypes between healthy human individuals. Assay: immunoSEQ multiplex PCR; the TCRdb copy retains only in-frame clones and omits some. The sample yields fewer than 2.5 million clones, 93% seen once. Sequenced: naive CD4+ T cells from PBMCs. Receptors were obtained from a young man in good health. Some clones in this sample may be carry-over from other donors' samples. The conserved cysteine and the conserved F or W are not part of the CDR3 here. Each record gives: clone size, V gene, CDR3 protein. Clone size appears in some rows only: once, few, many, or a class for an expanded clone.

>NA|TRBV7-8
ASSLGLPAVETQY
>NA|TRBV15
ATSRDKGRYEQY
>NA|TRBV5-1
ASSTTDTSGTGYT
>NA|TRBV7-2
ASSSRQLAGGETQY
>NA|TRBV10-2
ASCRTDRGGEKLF
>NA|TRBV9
ASSVGFGTGELF
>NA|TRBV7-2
ASSLGLAGGADTQY
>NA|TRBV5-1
ASSSPEVYGYT
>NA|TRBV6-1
ASSPHEQFGQPQH
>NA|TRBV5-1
ASSLDPSNEQF
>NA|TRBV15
ATSRFLQNNEKLF
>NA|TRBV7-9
ASSPTGANTGELF
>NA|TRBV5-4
ASSLAGATYGYT
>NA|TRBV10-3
AIRDITYNEQF
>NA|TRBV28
ASSRDRNSPLH
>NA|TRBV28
ASTRQFYEQY
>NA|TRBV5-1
ASSSPARETQY
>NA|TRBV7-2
ASSLGVSGRAGETQY
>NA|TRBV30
AWSVWGGGAYEQY
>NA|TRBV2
ASSAGGRGTDTQY
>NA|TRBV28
ASSPASGRKDEQF
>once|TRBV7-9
ASRGQRFGNTEAF
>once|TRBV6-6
ASKGQTYEQY